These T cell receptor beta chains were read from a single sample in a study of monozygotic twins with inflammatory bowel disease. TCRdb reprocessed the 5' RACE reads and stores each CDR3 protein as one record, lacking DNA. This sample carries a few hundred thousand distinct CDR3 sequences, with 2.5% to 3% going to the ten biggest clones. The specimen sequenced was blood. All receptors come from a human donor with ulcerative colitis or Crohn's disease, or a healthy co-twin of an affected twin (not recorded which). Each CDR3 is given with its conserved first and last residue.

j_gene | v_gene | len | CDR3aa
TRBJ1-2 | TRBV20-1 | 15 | CSASGLDTRNYGYTF
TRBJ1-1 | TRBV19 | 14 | CASTKDGRRTEAFF
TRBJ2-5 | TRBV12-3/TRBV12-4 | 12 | CASTLNGQPQYF
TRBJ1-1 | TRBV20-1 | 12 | CSARQMNTEAFF
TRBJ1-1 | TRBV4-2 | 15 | CASSQILAGNTEAFF
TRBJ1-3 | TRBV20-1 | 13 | CSASYYRGVTGEF
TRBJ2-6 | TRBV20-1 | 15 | CSAPRGGSGANVLTF
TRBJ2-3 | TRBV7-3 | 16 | CASSPDRGYGADTQYF
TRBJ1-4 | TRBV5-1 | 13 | CASRTGTNEKLFF
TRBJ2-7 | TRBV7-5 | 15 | CISVPEAPGDYEQYF
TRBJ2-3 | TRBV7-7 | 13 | CASSKDSFGTQYF
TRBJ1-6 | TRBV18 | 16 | CASSSMPGQGNSPLHF
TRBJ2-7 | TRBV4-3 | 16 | CASSHSRDRSSYEQYF
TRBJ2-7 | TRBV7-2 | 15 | CASSYGGVGSYEQYF
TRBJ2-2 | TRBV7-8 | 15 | CASSLTDSYTGELFF
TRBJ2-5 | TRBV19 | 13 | CASRRGIHSTQYF
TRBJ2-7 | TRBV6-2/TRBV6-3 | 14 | CASSYAGGRYEQYF
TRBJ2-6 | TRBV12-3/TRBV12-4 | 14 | CASSLQAGANVLTF
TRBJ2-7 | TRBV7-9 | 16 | CASSLAGQGPTGEQYF
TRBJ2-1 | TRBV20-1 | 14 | CSARRRLPYNEQFF
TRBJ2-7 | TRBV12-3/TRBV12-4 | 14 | CASSLGGRSYEQYF
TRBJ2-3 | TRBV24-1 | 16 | CATSDLPSGKSDTQYF
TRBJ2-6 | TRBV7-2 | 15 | CASTGSRAGANVLTF
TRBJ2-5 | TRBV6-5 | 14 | CASSYSDSQETQYF
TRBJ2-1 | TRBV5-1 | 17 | CASSPGTGGLSFDEQFF
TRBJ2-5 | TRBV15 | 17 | CATSRGDASGGFETQYF
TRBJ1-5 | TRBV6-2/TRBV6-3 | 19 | CASSYSRDRADYSNQPQHF
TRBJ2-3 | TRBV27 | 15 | CASTPGSGGANTQYF
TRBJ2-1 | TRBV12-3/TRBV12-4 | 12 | CASSITRNEQFF
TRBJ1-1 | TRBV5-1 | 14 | CASSPRTDRAEAFF
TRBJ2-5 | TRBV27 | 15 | CASSWSGRNQETQYF
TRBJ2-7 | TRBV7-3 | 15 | CASSLGGGQTYEQYF
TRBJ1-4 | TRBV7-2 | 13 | CASSLSSHEKLFF
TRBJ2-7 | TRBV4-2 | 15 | CASSQGRRTGGEQYF
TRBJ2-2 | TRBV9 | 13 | CASSVDSRSRAFF
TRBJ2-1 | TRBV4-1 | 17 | CASSPYQGGSSYNEQFF
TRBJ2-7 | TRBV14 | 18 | CASSQGEGSVVPTYEQYF
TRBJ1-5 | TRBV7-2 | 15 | CASSPGSGAYQPQHF
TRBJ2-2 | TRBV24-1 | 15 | CATSDSRRGTGELFF
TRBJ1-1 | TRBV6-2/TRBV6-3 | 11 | CASSNRVGAFF
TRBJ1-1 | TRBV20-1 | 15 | CSARDRKTLSQGAFF
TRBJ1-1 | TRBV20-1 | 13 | CSANRDSNTEAFF
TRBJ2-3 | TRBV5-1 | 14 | CASSLGLATDTQYF
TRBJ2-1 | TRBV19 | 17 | CASSIAIGVAGINEQFF
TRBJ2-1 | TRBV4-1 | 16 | CASSQDPAGGLDEQFF
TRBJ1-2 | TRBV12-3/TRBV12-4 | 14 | CASTRGGLGYGYTF
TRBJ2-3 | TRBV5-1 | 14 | CASSIGQGTDTQYF
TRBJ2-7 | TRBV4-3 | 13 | CASSRQISSEQYF
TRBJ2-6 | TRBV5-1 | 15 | CASIKGGAGANVLTF
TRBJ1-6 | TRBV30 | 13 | CAWSVQGGSPLHF
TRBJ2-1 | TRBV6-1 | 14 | CASRGRGFYNEQFF
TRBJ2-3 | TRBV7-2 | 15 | CASSLEGTSENTQYF
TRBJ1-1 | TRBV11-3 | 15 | CASSLGTGRDTEAFF
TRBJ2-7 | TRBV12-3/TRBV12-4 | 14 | CASSRKQGMYEQYF
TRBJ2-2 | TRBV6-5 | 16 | CASSYTGGPNTGELFF
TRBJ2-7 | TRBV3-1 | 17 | CASSQDQWKGGGNEQYF
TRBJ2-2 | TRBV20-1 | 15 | CSASLWDRGFGELFF
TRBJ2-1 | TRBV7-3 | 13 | CASSYGQYNEQFF
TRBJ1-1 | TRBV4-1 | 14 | CASSPGQGLIEAFF
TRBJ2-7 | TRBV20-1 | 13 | CSASGTGGHEQYF